A single sample is the source of the 2 T cell receptor beta chains below, sequenced in a study of Ad26.COV2.S vaccination and SARS-CoV-2 variants. Treatment denoted: roughly 19 received Ad26.COV2.S at low or high dose, single or two shots; roughly 5 received placebo; per-sample allocation not given. Collection of the samples took place on day 63 after the first injection of vaccine or placebo. Clones were read by immunoSEQ multiplex PCR, and TCRdb kept only the in-frame ones, dropping some. The sample holds about 350,000 clones, around nine tenths seen once. Material: peripheral blood, obtained in a trial of Ad26.COV2.S vaccine versus placebo. The receptor set was obtained from a person between 18 and 65 years old who received the Ad26.COV2.S COVID-19 vaccine or a placebo.

V is TRBV15 and J is TRBJ2-1; tentatively, D is TRBD2 (5 bases). V gave up 0 bases and J gave up 6 bases, with 15 bases separating them. CDR1 LNHNV and CDR2 YYDKDF come from the germline V gene (reference sequence). This CDR3 comprises 16 residues. DNA of the CDR3: TGTGCCACCAGCAGAGAAAGTCTAGCATTCACCAATGAGCAGTTCTTC. Amino acid sequence: CATSRESLAFTNEQFF.

The J gene is TRBJ1-4, the V gene TRBV6-5; D is ambiguous. The V and J ends lost 6 bases and 0 bases respectively, with 8 bases between them. CDR3 length: 14 amino acids. The V gene's germline CDR1 is MNHEY and CDR2 SVGAGI. The CDR3 here is CASSFRSTNEKLFF. The CDR3 DNA reads as TGTGCCAGCAGCTTCAGGTCAACTAATGAAAAACTGTTTTTT.